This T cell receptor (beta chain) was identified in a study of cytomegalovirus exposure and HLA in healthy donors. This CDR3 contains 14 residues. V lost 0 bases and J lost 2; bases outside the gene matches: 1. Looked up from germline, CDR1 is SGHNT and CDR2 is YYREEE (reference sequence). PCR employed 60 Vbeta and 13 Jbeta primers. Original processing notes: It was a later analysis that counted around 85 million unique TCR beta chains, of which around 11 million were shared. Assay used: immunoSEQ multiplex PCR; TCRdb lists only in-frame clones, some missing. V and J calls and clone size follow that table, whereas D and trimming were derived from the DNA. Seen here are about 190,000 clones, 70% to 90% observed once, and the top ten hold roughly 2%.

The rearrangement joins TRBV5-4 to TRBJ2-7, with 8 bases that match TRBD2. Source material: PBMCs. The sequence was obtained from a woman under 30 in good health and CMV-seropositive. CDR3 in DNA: TGTGCCAGCAGCTTGGGCGGGGGGCCCTACGAGCAGTACTTC. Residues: CASSLGGGPYEQYF. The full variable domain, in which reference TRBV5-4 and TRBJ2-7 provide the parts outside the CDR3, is ETGVTQSPTHLIKTRGQQVTLRCSSQSGHNTVSWYQQALGQGPQFIFQYYREEENGRGNFPPRFSGLQFPNYSSELNVNALELDDSALYLCASSLGGGPYEQYFGPGTRLTVT.